This T cell receptor beta chain derives from a study of Graves' ophthalmopathy and Graves' hyperthyroidism. Overall study context: There was a collection of peripheral blood at initial diagnosis, before any treatment.

At least ten counts were recorded for this clonotype. The antigen is unknown. Excluded were patients with other autoimmune diseases, uncontrolled infections, pregnancy or lactation. CDR1 is MDHEN, CDR2 SYDVKM, per germline. CDR3 length: 16 amino acids. The trim removed 4 bases at V and 5 bases at J, leaving 12 bases unmatched. Study-level findings and limits: A 13-signature model separated ophthalmopathy from stable hyperthyroidism, roughly 86% sensitivity, just over 80% specificity.

As the template, RNA transcripts were used to amplify TCR beta CDR3 regions. RT-PCR in the first round used HTBI primers; a second-round multiplex PCR followed. Each CDR3 protein gets one entry after TCRdb re-called the multiplex PCR reads with MiXCR. Of about half a million distinct CDR3 sequences listed, under 15% are singletons. The chain is built from TRBV28 and TRBJ2-5; 8 nucleotides agree with TRBD2. Sequencing was done on a sample of blood. The source is a woman in her twenties or thirties with Graves' ophthalmopathy. CDR3 DNA: TGTGCCAGCAGTTCGCGACTAGCGATGGAGGTGGAGACCCAGTACTTC. Translated: CASSSRLAMEVETQYF.